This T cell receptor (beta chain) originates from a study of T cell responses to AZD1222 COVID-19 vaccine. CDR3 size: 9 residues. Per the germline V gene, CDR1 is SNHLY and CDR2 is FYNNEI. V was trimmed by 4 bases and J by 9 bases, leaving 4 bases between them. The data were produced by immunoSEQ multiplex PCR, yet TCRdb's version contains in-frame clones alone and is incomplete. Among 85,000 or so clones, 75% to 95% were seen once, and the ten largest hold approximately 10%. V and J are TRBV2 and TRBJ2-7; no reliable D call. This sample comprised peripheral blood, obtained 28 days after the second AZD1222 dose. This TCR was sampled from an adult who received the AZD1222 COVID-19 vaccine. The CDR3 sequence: CASSVGQYF. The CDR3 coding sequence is TGTGCCAGCAGTGTTGGGCAGTACTTC.